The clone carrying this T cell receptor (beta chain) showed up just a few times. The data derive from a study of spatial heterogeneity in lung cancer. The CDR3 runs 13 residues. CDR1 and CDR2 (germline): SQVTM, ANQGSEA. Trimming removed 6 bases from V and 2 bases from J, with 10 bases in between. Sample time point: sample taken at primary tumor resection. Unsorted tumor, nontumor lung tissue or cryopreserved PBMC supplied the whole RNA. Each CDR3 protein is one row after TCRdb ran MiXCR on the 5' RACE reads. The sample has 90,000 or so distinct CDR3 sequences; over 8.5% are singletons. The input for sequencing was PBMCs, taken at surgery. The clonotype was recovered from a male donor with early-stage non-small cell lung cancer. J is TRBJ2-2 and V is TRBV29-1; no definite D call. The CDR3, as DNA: TGCAGCGTCTGCTCCTTCAACACCGGGGAGCTGTTTTTT. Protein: CSVCSFNTGELFF.